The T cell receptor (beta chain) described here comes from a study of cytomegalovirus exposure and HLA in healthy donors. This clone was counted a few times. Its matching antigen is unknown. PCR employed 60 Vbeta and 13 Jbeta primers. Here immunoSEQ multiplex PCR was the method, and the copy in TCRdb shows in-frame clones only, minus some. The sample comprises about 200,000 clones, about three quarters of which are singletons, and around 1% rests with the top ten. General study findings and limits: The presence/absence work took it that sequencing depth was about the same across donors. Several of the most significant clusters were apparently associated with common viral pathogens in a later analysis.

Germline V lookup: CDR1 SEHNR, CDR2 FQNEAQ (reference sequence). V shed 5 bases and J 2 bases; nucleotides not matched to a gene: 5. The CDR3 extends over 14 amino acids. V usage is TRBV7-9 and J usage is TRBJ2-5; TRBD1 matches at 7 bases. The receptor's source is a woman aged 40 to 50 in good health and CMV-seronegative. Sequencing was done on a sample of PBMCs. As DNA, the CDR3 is TGTGCCAGCAGCCCGAACAGGGGACAAGAGACCCAGTACTTC. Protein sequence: CASSPNRGQETQYF.